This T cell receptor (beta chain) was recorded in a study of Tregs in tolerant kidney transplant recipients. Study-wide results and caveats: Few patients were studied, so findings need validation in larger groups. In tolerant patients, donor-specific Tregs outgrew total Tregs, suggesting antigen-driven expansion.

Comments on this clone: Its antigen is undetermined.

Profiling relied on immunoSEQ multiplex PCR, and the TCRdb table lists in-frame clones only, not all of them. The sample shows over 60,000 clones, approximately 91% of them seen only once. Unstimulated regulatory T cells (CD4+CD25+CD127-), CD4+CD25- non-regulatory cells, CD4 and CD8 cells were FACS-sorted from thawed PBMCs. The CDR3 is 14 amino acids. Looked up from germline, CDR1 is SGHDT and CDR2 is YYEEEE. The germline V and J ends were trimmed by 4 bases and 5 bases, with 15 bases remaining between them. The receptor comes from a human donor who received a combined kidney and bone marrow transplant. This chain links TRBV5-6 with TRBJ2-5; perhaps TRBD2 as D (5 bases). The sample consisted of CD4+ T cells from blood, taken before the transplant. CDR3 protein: CASSEGLLVETQYF. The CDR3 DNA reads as TGTGCCAGCAGCGAAGGACTTCTGGTGGAGACCCAGTACTTC.